Listed here is a single TCR beta chain. Its cognate antigen is unknown. Ipilimumab CTLA-4 blockade and focal radiation were given to patients with chemo-refractory metastatic non-small-cell lung cancer. The data were obtained in a study of radiotherapy plus CTLA-4 blockade in lung cancer. About the research overall: Among patients, over 15% showed objective responses, and about 31% had disease control.

This CDR3 has 11 amino acids. Deletions cut 6 bases from V and 1 base from J, with 4 bases between. Germline V CDR1 and CDR2: DFQATT, SNEGSKA (reference sequence). Overall study results and limits: TCR clones from tumors expanded in blood after radiotherapy plus ipilimumab.

Produced via immunoSEQ multiplex PCR; TCRdb's table is partial and in-frame only. The top ten clones hold about 3.5% of a sample with 75,000 to 100,000 clones, more than 75% of them seen once. Sequencing used peripheral blood, obtained from a patient treated with radiotherapy plus ipilimumab. The clonotype originates from a human donor with non-small cell lung cancer who had a partial response to radiotherapy plus ipilimumab. The V call is TRBV20-1, the J call TRBJ2-1; D is uncertain. The CDR3 coding sequence is TGCAGTGCCTTGTCCTACAATGAGCAGTTCTTC. Its translation: CSALSYNEQFF.